The 21 T cell receptor beta chains presented below share a single source sample, sequenced in a study of CD8+ T cells in alopecia areata. The treatment denotes: oral pan-JAK inhibitor, 5-10 mg twice daily. Once RNA had been extracted, it was reverse transcribed into cDNA to act as the sequencing template. Method: immunoSEQ multiplex PCR; TCRdb's copy keeps in-frame clones and lacks some. The repertoire holds around 180,000 clones, with roughly 66% as singletons. The specimen was CD4+ T cells sorted from blood, collected at week 24, from a patient treated with tofacitinib. Receptors were obtained from a human donor with alopecia areata.

There are a few counts of this clone. This chain connects TRBV28 to TRBJ2-6; tentatively, D is TRBD2 (5 bases). The CDR3 contains 18 residues. The V gene lost 3 bases and the J gene lost 2 bases, with 17 bases spanning the gap. CDR1 is MDHEN and CDR2 is SYDVKM in the germline V gene. The CDR3 region has the DNA TGTGCCAGCAGTTTGAGGTGGGGTCGGGGTACTGGGGCCAACGTCCTGACTTTC. It encodes CASSLRWGRGTGANVLTF. Looking up the rest from reference TRBV28 and TRBJ2-6 gives the full variable domain: DVKVTQSSRYLVKRTGEKVFLECVQDMDHENMFWYRQDPGLGLRLIYFSYDVKMKEKGDIPEGYSVSREKKERFSLILESASTNQTSMYLCASSLRWGRGTGANVLTFGAGSRLTVL.

The genes are TRBV29-1 and TRBJ2-3, with D possibly TRBD1 on 6 matching bases. CDR1 is SQVTM and CDR2 is ANQGSEA in the germline V gene. The CDR3 consists of 13 residues. Trimming cost V 6 bases and J 4 bases, with 14 bases left between them. CDR3 DNA: TGCAGCGTGGTTCCGGGACAAGCAGATACGCAGTATTTT. This encodes CSVVPGQADTQYF.

The table lists this clone with a few counts. The V call is TRBV10-1, the J call TRBJ2-7, with 9 bases identical to TRBD1. Per the germline V gene, CDR1 is WNHNN and CDR2 is SYGVQD (reference sequence). The CDR3 runs 15 residues. V shed 6 bases, J shed 0 bases, and the junction held 6 bases outside the gene matches. The CDR3 loop reads CASRSGTGSSYEQYF. The CDR3 bases are TGCGCCAGCAGATCCGGGACAGGGAGCTCCTACGAGCAGTACTTC.

The V gene is TRBV5-1, the J gene TRBJ2-2, with TRBD2 as a possible D gene (6 bases). The ends were cut back, 5 bases at V and 0 bases at J, with 11 bases in the middle. The CDR3 length is 15 residues. Germline CDR1 SGHRS, CDR2 YFSETQ. The DNA for the CDR3 is TGCGCCAGCAGGTGGCTAGCGACGAACACCGGGGAGCTGTTTTTT. It encodes CASRWLATNTGELFF.

The rearrangement joins TRBV4-3 to TRBJ2-5, with 10 bases lining up with TRBD1. Germline values: CDR1 LGHNA, CDR2 YSLEER. V shed 2 bases, J shed 1 base, and the junction held 7 bases outside the gene matches. There are 17 residues in the CDR3. The CDR3 nucleotides read TGCGCCAGCAGCCAACCCGACAGGGGGCGTTTCCAAGAGACCCAGTACTTC. Protein product: CASSQPDRGRFQETQYF.

This clone was detected a few times. V is TRBV15 and J is TRBJ1-1; D remains ambiguous. CDR3 size: 14 residues. Germline V gene sequence: CDR1 LNHNV, CDR2 YYDKDF (reference sequence). The V end was cut by 2 bases, the J end by 4 bases, with 11 bases between. CDR3: CATSRPDGSTEAFF. CDR3 in DNA: TGTGCCACCAGCAGACCGGACGGTAGCACTGAAGCTTTCTTT.

V usage is TRBV29-1 and J usage is TRBJ2-7; D is unresolved. This CDR3 is built from 12 residues. Germline V gene lookup returns CDR1 SQVTM and CDR2 ANQGSEA. V lost 4 bases and J lost 2, with 9 bases in between. The CDR3 DNA follows: TGCAGCGTTGCTGTGGGTACCTACGAGCAGTACTTC. Its translation: CSVAVGTYEQYF.

The chain joins TRBV30 to TRBJ2-2; 7 bases align to TRBD1. Germline loops: CDR1 GTSNPN, CDR2 SVGIG (reference sequence). The CDR3 runs to 14 residues. The trim removed 4 bases at V and 3 bases at J, leaving 5 bases unmatched. The CDR3 here is CAWTPGQYTGELFF. The CDR3 DNA sequence: TGTGCCTGGACGCCGGGACAGTACACCGGGGAGCTGTTTTTT.

The CDR3 DNA reads TGTGCCAGCAGCCCTAACAGCCGGGGTGAAGCTTTCTTT. This codes for CASSPNSRGEAFF. The rearrangement links TRBV11-2 to TRBJ1-1; D is unclear. From germline, CDR1 is SGHAT and CDR2 FQNNGV. The V end was cut by 5 bases, the J end by 7 bases, with 14 bases between. The CDR3 contains 13 residues.

This clone has just a few counts. The chain links TRBV9 to TRBJ2-1, with a weak D call TRBD1 (5 bases). Germline CDR1 reads SGDLS; CDR2 reads YYNGEE. V was trimmed by 7 bases and J by 0 bases, leaving 14 bases between them. The CDR3 contains 15 residues. For the CDR3, the DNA is TGTGCCAGCGGCCTAGGGCAGGGCTCCTACAATGAGCAGTTCTTC. Translation gives CASGLGQGSYNEQFF.

This clone appeared a few times. Other DNA sequences within the sample encode an identical CDR3. The rearrangement uses TRBV5-1 and TRBJ2-7, with a tentative D call TRBD1 (6 bases). Germline loops: CDR1 SGHRS, CDR2 YFSETQ. The V gene lost 0 bases and the J gene lost 3 bases, with 7 bases spanning the gap. This CDR3 is 13 amino acids long. Written as DNA, the CDR3 is TGCGCCAGCAGCTTGGGACAGGACTACGAGCAGTACTTC. Its translation: CASSLGQDYEQYF.

This clone was found a few times. V gene TRBV15 combines with J gene TRBJ2-2; D call uncertain. The CDR3 is 13 amino acids. Germline assignment: CDR1 LNHNV and CDR2 YYDKDF (reference sequence). The V and J ends lost 1 base and 4 bases respectively, with 4 bases between them. CDR3 protein: CATSRGITGELFF. CDR3 nucleotide sequence: TGTGCCACCAGCAGAGGTATCACCGGGGAGCTGTTTTTT. Filled out from reference TRBV15 and TRBJ2-2, the complete variable domain reads DAMVIQNPRYQVTQFGKPVTLSCSQTLNHNVMYWYQQKSSQAPKLLFHYYDKDFNNEADTPDNFQSRRPNTSFCFLDIRSPGLGDTAMYLCATSRGITGELFFGEGSRLTVL.

The chain combines TRBV29-1 with TRBJ2-1; weak D call: TRBD1 (7 bases). The CDR3 loop spans 15 amino acids. From germline, CDR1 is SQVTM and CDR2 ANQGSEA. Trimming took 4 bases from V and 7 from J, leaving 20 bases between them. Here the CDR3 DNA reads TGCAGCGTTGGCAGGGGGGTGATTGCGCTTAATGAGCAGTTCTTC. This codes for CSVGRGVIALNEQFF.

This clone showed up many times. The chain joins TRBV10-3 to TRBJ1-3, with D perhaps TRBD1 (5 bases). The CDR3 totals 13 residues. Germline CDR1 ENHRY, CDR2 SYGVKD. Trimming removed 6 bases at V and 8 bases at J, with 14 bases between. The CDR3 bases are TGTGCCATCAGCCGGGACGCCCTGGACACCATATATTTT. The encoded protein is CAISRDALDTIYF.

The chain has TRBV9 and TRBJ2-2; TRBD2 matches at 13 bases. Germline-derived CDR1 and CDR2 are SGDLS and YYNGEE. The CDR3 loop spans 17 amino acids. After removal of 3 bases from V and 10 bases from J, the junction contained 12 bases not matched to a gene. The CDR3 loop reads CASSGPTSGGAAAELFF. In DNA form, the CDR3 reads TGTGCCAGCAGCGGACCTACTAGCGGGGGGGCCGCCGCGGAGCTGTTTTTT.

To note about this clone: This CDR3 is also generated by other DNA sequences in the sample. The chain has TRBV29-1 and TRBJ2-1; 8 nucleotides line up with TRBD1. Germline CDR1 SQVTM, CDR2 ANQGSEA. Germline trimming cut 3 bases from V and 7 bases from J; bases unmatched to any gene: 5. The CDR3 consists of 13 residues. Written as DNA, the CDR3 is TGCAGCGTTGAGGCAGGGGGCTGGAATGAGCAGTTCTTC. This encodes CSVEAGGWNEQFF.

V and J are TRBV7-3 and TRBJ1-1; a possible D gene is TRBD1 (5 bases). Per the germline V gene, CDR1 is SGHTA and CDR2 is FQGTGA. Trimming shortened V by 5 bases and J by 4 bases, and 17 bases separated the two germline ends. This CDR3 has 15 residues. In DNA form, the CDR3 reads TGTGCCAGCAGCCCGTCGGGGGGACGTGCCACTGAAGCTTTCTTT. Translation: CASSPSGGRATEAFF. Complete variable domain (other parts from reference TRBV7-3 and TRBJ1-1): GAGVSQTPSNKVTEKGKYVELRCDPISGHTALYWYRQSLGQGPEFLIYFQGTGAADDSGLPNDRFFAVRPEGSVSTLKIQRTERGDSAVYLCASSPSGGRATEAFFGQGTRLTVV.

DNA of the CDR3: TGCAGCGCTACGGGACAAATGAACACCGGGGAGCTGTTTTTT. It yields the protein CSATGQMNTGELFF. The genes are TRBV29-1 and TRBJ2-2; tentatively, D is TRBD1 (6 bases). The germline CDR1 and CDR2 sequences are SQVTM and ANQGSEA. CDR3 length: 14 residues. With 7 bases removed from V and 1 base from J, the gap between germline ends came to 13 bases.

The chain carries TRBV5-1 and TRBJ2-5; a weak D match, TRBD1 (6 bases). Per germline, CDR1 SGHRS and CDR2 YFSETQ. This CDR3 spans 14 amino acids. V lost 0 bases and J 4 bases, leaving 10 bases between the germline ends. Here the CDR3 reads CASSLVSGAETQYF. The CDR3 DNA reads as TGCGCCAGCAGCTTGGTATCAGGGGCAGAGACCCAGTACTTC.

This rearrangement joins TRBV28 to TRBJ1-6; perhaps TRBD1 as D (6 bases). The CDR3 runs 14 residues. The V end was cut by 6 bases, the J end by 12 bases, with 18 bases between. Germline values: CDR1 MDHEN, CDR2 SYDVKM. The CDR3 protein is CASRSTGLLGPLHF. CDR3 coding DNA: TGTGCCAGCAGGTCGACAGGACTATTAGGACCCCTCCACTTT.

The chain uses TRBV30 and TRBJ1-1, with D hard to call. The CDR3 totals 14 residues. Germline CDR1 GTSNPN, CDR2 SVGIG (reference sequence). Trimming removed 2 bases at V and 0 bases at J, with 10 bases between. The CDR3 protein is CAWSFYSLNTEAFF. CDR3 sequence (DNA): TGTGCCTGGAGTTTTTACAGCTTGAACACTGAAGCTTTCTTT.